Here is one T cell receptor (beta chain) with its context. One end of the junction is discordant with germline, which a read error may explain. This entry is derived from a study of T cells in Graves' hyperthyroidism and ophthalmopathy. Germline lookup yields CDR1 SGDLS and CDR2 YYNGEE. This CDR3 is 16 amino acids long. TCR beta CDR3 sequences were amplified from RNA transcripts. Primed by the HTBI set, a first-round RT-PCR was run on the TCR CDR3. MiXCR, run by TCRdb on the multiplex PCR reads, gives a single entry per CDR3 protein. The repertoire includes 600,000 to 650,000 distinct CDR3 sequences, less than 25% of them detected once, and 34% sits in the top ten.

The V and J genes are TRBV9 and TRBJ2-3; tentatively, D is TRBD1 or TRBD2 (5 bases each). The sequenced material came from blood. The sequence came from a man aged 25-45 years with Graves' ophthalmopathy. In DNA form, the CDR3 reads TGCGCCAGCAGAACCGGAACCGGGGCAAGCACAGATACGCAGTATTTT. It yields the protein CASRTGTGASTDTQYF.